These 13 T cell receptor beta chains originate from one sample sequenced in a study of technical replicates of blood from a few donors. Clones were sequenced by immunoSEQ multiplex PCR, and TCRdb holds only the in-frame ones, with some missing. In the table there are about 76,000 clones, approximately 86% of which are singletons. Sequencing was performed on PBMCs. The source is a human donor in good health. Some clones in this sample may be carry-over from other donors' samples.

The V call is TRBV29-1, the J call TRBJ2-6, with TRBD2 matching over 9 bases. This CDR3 contains 14 residues. Trimming at V came to 8 bases and at J to 2 bases, leaving 4 bases not matched to a gene. Germline lookup yields CDR1 SQVTM and CDR2 ANQGSEA. The CDR3, as DNA: TGCAGCACTTTAGCGGGAGCTGGGGCCAACGTCCTGACTTTC. Translating gives CSTLAGAGANVLTF.

The rearrangement links TRBV7-9 to TRBJ2-1; no reliable D call. Germline CDR1 and CDR2: SEHNR and FQNEAQ (reference sequence). The CDR3 runs to 12 residues. Trimming stripped 5 bases from V and 6 bases from J, with 8 bases between. CDR3 in DNA: TGTGCCAGCAGCCAAACTGCCAATGAGCAGTTCTTC. The encoded protein is CASSQTANEQFF.

The genes are TRBV2 and TRBJ2-7, with 7 bases identical to TRBD1. The germline CDR1 and CDR2 sequences are SNHLY and FYNNEI. The junction had 4 bases not matched to a gene; V was cut back by 8 bases and J by 0 bases. The CDR3 totals 13 residues. As DNA, the CDR3 is TGTGCCAGCCTACAGGGGAGCTCCTACGAGCAGTACTTC. This codes for CASLQGSSYEQYF.

This clone was seen once. The chain couples TRBV27 to TRBJ1-5, with no clear D. V shed 2 bases and J shed 4 bases, with 9 bases lying between them. The CDR3 extends over 14 amino acids. Germline-derived CDR1 and CDR2 are MNHEY and SMNVEV (reference sequence). The CDR3 region is CASSLHGDNQPQHF. The CDR3 DNA sequence: TGTGCCAGCAGTTTACACGGAGATAATCAGCCCCAGCATTTT.

The chain carries TRBV7-6 and TRBJ2-2; 14 bases fit TRBD2. This CDR3 contains 18 residues. Trimming took 1 base from V and 6 from J; bases not matched to a gene: 7. Germline CDR1 SGHVS, CDR2 FNYEAQ. The CDR3 protein is CASSLGLAGGPQAGELFF. For the CDR3, the DNA is TGTGCCAGCAGCTTAGGACTAGCGGGAGGGCCTCAGGCCGGGGAGCTGTTTTTT.

The chain is built from TRBV11-3 and TRBJ2-5, with a tentative D call TRBD1 (6 bases). V lost 1 base to trimming and J lost 5 bases, with 14 bases between them. CDR3 length: 15 amino acids. The germline V gene has CDR1 SGHNT and CDR2 YENEEA. The CDR3 DNA reads as TGTGCCAGCAGCTTAGGAGGGGCAGGGGACGAGACCCAGTACTTC. It encodes CASSLGGAGDETQYF.

V gene TRBV7-8 combines with J gene TRBJ1-2; no reliable D call. Trimming left V 3 bases short and J 4 bases short, with 9 bases between. Germline V gene lookup returns CDR1 SGHVS and CDR2 FQNEAQ. This CDR3 has 13 amino acids. DNA of the CDR3: TGTGCCAGCAGCTTGCGGTCAACCTATGGCTACACCTTC. Its translation is CASSLRSTYGYTF.

The chain joins TRBV5-8 to TRBJ2-2, with 13 bases identical to TRBD2. The trim removed 1 base at V and 3 bases at J, leaving 3 bases unmatched. There are 17 residues in the CDR3. Germline V gene lookup returns CDR1 SGHTS and CDR2 YDEGEE. CDR3 bases: TGTGCCAGCAGCTTGACTAGCGGGGGGGCCTACACCGGGGAGCTGTTTTTT. It is translated as CASSLTSGGAYTGELFF.

Written as DNA, the CDR3 is TGTGCCAGCAGCTCGCGGACAGTGAACACCGGGGAGCTGTTTTTT. Protein sequence: CASSSRTVNTGELFF. The gene calls are TRBV7-6 and TRBJ2-2, with a weak D call TRBD1 (6 bases). The germline gives CDR1 SGHVS, CDR2 FNYEAQ. The V end was cut by 4 bases, the J end by 1 base, with 10 bases between. This CDR3 comprises 15 residues. Using reference TRBV7-6 and TRBJ2-2 for the parts outside the CDR3, the full variable domain is GAGVSQSPRYKVTKRGQDVALRCDPISGHVSLYWYRQALGQGPEFLTYFNYEAQQDKSGLPNDRFSAERPEGSISTLTIQRTEQRDSAMYRCASSSRTVNTGELFFGEGSRLTVL.

The genes are TRBV6-5 and TRBJ1-2; the D gene is possibly TRBD1 (6 bases). Trimming left V 7 bases short and J 1 base short, with 16 bases between. The V gene's germline CDR1 is MNHEY and CDR2 SVGAGI. This CDR3 comprises 15 residues. In DNA form, the CDR3 reads TGTGCCAGCATCGACAGGCCGGTGGGTAACTATGGCTACACCTTC. Amino acids: CASIDRPVGNYGYTF.

The rearrangement links TRBV4-3 to TRBJ1-6; TRBD1 agrees at 7 bases. V shed 5 bases, J shed 10 bases, and the junction held 5 bases outside the gene matches. CDR3 length: 13 residues. The germline gives CDR1 LGHNA, CDR2 YSLEER. CDR3 nucleotide sequence: TGCGCCAGCAGCAACCACAGGGGCTCACCCCTCCACTTT. It specifies CASSNHRGSPLHF.

The chain has TRBV9 and TRBJ2-3, with D tentatively TRBD1 (6 bases). The CDR3 totals 15 residues. Looked up from germline, CDR1 is SGDLS and CDR2 is YYNGEE. V gave up 3 bases and J gave up 8 bases, with 19 bases separating them. The CDR3 here is CASSATGIGYGTQYF. The DNA of the CDR3 is TGTGCCAGCAGCGCTACAGGGATTGGGTATGGTACGCAGTATTTT. Combining the CDR3 with reference TRBV9 and TRBJ2-3 gives the whole variable domain DSGVTQTPKHLITATGQRVTLRCSPRSGDLSVYWYQQSLDQGLQFLIQYYNGEERAKGNILERFSAQQFPDLHSELNLSSLELGDSALYFCASSATGIGYGTQYFGPGTRLTVL.

This clone has just a few counts. This chain uses TRBV7-8 with TRBJ2-3; 11 bases line up with TRBD2. The germline CDR1 and CDR2 sequences are SGHVS and FQNEAQ. V dropped 6 bases and J dropped 0; count of bases not matched to a gene: 5. This CDR3 is built from 16 residues. CDR3 residues: CASRPTSGVSTDTQYF. CDR3 coding DNA: TGTGCCAGCAGGCCGACTAGCGGGGTCAGCACAGATACGCAGTATTTT.